What follows are 2 T cell receptor beta chains derived from one specimen sequenced in a study of memory CD4+ T cells and cytomegalovirus serostatus. Produced via immunoSEQ multiplex PCR; TCRdb's table is partial and in-frame only. This sample has 58,000 or so clones, with 70% to 80% found just once. Single viable CD3+CD4+CD8-CD45RO+ cells were sorted as the memory CD4+ T cells. Material: memory CD4+ T cells from blood. These receptors all come from an adult in good health and CMV-seropositive.

The chain uses TRBV5-1 and TRBJ2-2, with D possibly being TRBD2 (6 bases). Germline V CDR1 and CDR2: SGHRS, YFSETQ. Trimming removed 7 bases at V and 0 bases at J, with 10 bases between. The CDR3 consists of 14 residues. Written as DNA, the CDR3 is TGCGCCAGCGGATGGGGGGCGAACACCGGGGAGCTGTTTTTT. This codes for CASGWGANTGELFF.

The chain recombines TRBV7-3 with TRBJ2-3; D gene uncertain. The CDR3 extends over 13 amino acids. V gave up 2 bases and J gave up 9 bases, with 12 bases separating them. Germline loops: CDR1 SGHTA, CDR2 FQGTGA. As DNA, the CDR3 is TGTGCCAGCAGCTTAGACGCTCCCGGGACGCAGTATTTT. Protein sequence: CASSLDAPGTQYF.